Given below is one TCR beta chain in context. Its antigen is unidentified. The sample comes from a study of T cell responses to AZD1222 COVID-19 vaccine. Looking at the study overall: Second doses at about 4 or about 12 weeks were pooled.

The CDR3 totals 14 residues. The germline V gene encodes CDR1 SGHNT and CDR2 YYREEE (reference sequence). V lost 4 bases and J lost 0, with 10 bases in between. Sequencing was performed with immunoSEQ multiplex PCR; in TCRdb, only in-frame clones are kept and a portion is missing. Found here are 110,000 to 150,000 clones, around 88% of them singletons; the top ten hold under 3.5%. Findings of the study overall: Nearly half of spike-specific TCRs reportedly target variant regions that are unmutated in the B.1.351 and B.1.1.7 variants.

The sequencing used peripheral blood, collected on day 0 of AZD1222 vaccination. The rearrangement joins TRBV5-4 to TRBJ2-5; D possibly corresponds to TRBD2 (5 bases). The TCR comes from an adult in good health. Here the CDR3 DNA reads TGTGCCAGCAGCCTGGGAGTAGACCAAGAGACCCAGTACTTC. Translation: CASSLGVDQETQYF.